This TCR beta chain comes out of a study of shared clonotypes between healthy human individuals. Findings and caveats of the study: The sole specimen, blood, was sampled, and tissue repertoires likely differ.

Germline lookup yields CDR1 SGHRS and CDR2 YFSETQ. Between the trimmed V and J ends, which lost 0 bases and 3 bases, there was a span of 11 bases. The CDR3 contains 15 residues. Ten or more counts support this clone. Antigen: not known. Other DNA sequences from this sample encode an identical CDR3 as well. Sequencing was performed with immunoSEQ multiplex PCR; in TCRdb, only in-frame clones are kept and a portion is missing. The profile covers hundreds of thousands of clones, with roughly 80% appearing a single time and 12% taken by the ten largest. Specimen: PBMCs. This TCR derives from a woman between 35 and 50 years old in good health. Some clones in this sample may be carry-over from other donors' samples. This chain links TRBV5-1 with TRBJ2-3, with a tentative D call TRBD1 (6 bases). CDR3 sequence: CASSLGQGLTDTQYF. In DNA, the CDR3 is TGCGCCAGCAGCTTGGGTCAGGGGCTTACAGATACGCAGTATTTT. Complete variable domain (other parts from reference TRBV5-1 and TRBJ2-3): KAGVTQTPRYLIKTRGQQVTLSCSPISGHRSVSWYQQTPGQGLQFLFEYFSETQRNKGNFPGRFSGRQFSNSRSEMNVSTLELGDSALYLCASSLGQGLTDTQYFGPGTRLTVL.